These T cell receptor beta chains were read from a single sample in a study of cytomegalovirus exposure and HLA in healthy donors. Assay used: immunoSEQ multiplex PCR; TCRdb lists only in-frame clones, some missing. The table records some 340,000 clones, 75% to 90% of them present only once. Input material: PBMCs. These receptors were taken from a woman aged 30 to 39 in good health and CMV-seropositive. The CDR3 runs from the conserved cysteine through the conserved F or W. D genes are given only for firm matches. A row's size may be missing; if present it is once, few, many or a size class.

v_call,cdr3_length,clone_size,j_call,d_call,cdr3_aa,cdr3_nt
TRBV6-5,16,-,TRBJ2-7,TRBD1,CASSYSKGTGAYEQYF,TGTGCCAGCAGTTACTCGAAAGGGACAGGAGCCTACGAGCAGTACTTC
TRBV7-9,16,once,TRBJ2-7,-,CASSLGRVAATYEQYF,TGTGCCAGCAGCTTAGGTCGGGTAGCTGCCACCTACGAGCAGTACTTC
TRBV6-4,15,many,TRBJ2-3,TRBD2,CASSRLAGGTDTQYF,TGTGCCAGCAGTCGACTAGCGGGAGGCACAGATACGCAGTATTTT
TRBV5-1,14,-,TRBJ1-2,-,CASRQSGRAGGYTF,TGCGCCAGCAGGCAGTCAGGGAGGGCTGGAGGCTACACCTTC
TRBV30,14,-,TRBJ2-7,TRBD2,CAWTPLAGAYEQYF,TGTGCCTGGACCCCACTAGCGGGAGCCTACGAGCAGTACTTC
TRBV15,15,few,TRBJ2-7,TRBD1,CATSRDPGGSYEQYF,TGTGCCACCAGCAGAGATCCAGGGGGTTCCTACGAGCAGTACTTC
TRBV25-1,17,-,TRBJ1-1,-,CASSDLKTPPKDTEAFF,TGTGCCAGCAGTGACCTTAAGACACCACCCAAGGACACTGAAGCTTTCTTT
TRBV30,12,-,TRBJ2-1,-,CAWSVTGVGQFF,TGTGCCTGGAGTGTAACCGGCGTGGGGCAGTTCTTC
TRBV9,13,few,TRBJ1-1,-,CASSVGWDTEAFF,TGTGCCAGCAGCGTAGGGTGGGATACTGAAGCTTTCTTT
TRBV7-2,16,-,TRBJ1-5,-,CASSPNPAYSNQPQHF,TGTGCCAGCAGTCCAAACCCGGCCTATAGCAATCAGCCCCAGCATTTT
TRBV4-3,14,few,TRBJ1-6,-,CASSQEGYNSPLHF,TGCGCCAGCAGCCAAGAAGGCTATAATTCACCCCTCCACTTT
TRBV30,16,-,TRBJ2-3,-,CAWSVGGPTPKDTQYF,TGTGCCTGGAGTGTGGGGGGACCGACCCCCAAAGATACGCAGTATTTT
TRBV28,12,-,TRBJ1-4,-,CASTQHPEGLFF,TGTGCCAGCACCCAACACCCTGAAGGGCTGTTTTTT
TRBV7-6,14,-,TRBJ2-5,TRBD2,CASSSRGLAETQYF,TGTGCCAGCAGCTCACGTGGACTAGCCGAGACCCAGTACTTC
TRBV18,14,-,TRBJ1-4,-,CASSHTGQYEKLFF,TGTGCCAGCTCACACACAGGGCAATATGAAAAACTGTTTTTT
TRBV6-1,11,few,TRBJ2-7,-,CASSDYYEQYF,TGTGCCAGCAGTGACTACTACGAGCAGTACTTC
TRBV5-6,13,few,TRBJ2-7,-,CASSISGLTEQYF,TGTGCCAGCAGCATCTCAGGGCTGACCGAGCAGTACTTC
TRBV9,16,few,TRBJ2-3,-,CASSSHSGKDTDTQYF,TGTGCCAGCAGCTCACACTCTGGGAAGGACACAGATACGCAGTATTTT
TRBV30,13,-,TRBJ2-7,-,CAWSEIQAYEQYF,TGTGCCTGGAGCGAAATCCAAGCCTACGAGCAGTACTTC
TRBV5-1,14,-,TRBJ2-5,-,CASSLVPVQETQYF,TGCGCCAGCAGCTTGGTTCCAGTGCAAGAGACCCAGTACTTC
TRBV13,16,once,TRBJ2-1,TRBD2,CASSLAERGTYNEQFF,TGTGCCAGCAGCTTAGCGGAGCGGGGGACCTACAATGAGCAGTTCTTC
TRBV5-1,17,-,TRBJ1-4,TRBD1,CASSLTIRQGLGEKLFF,TGCGCCAGCAGCTTGACCATCCGACAGGGATTGGGTGAAAAACTGTTTTTT
TRBV7-3,15,-,TRBJ2-1,-,CASSPSGTRHNEQFF,TGTGCCAGCAGTCCGTCGGGGACCCGACACAATGAGCAGTTCTTC
TRBV28,13,-,TRBJ2-5,TRBD1,CASSWTGGETQYF,TGTGCCAGCAGTTGGACAGGGGGGGAGACCCAGTACTTC
TRBV5-1,16,-,TRBJ2-2,-,CASSFWGNGNTGELFF,TGCGCCAGCAGCTTTTGGGGGAATGGGAACACCGGGGAGCTGTTTTTT
TRBV9,16,-,TRBJ2-2,TRBD2,CASSVEAGGHTGELFF,TGTGCCAGCAGCGTAGAGGCGGGAGGGCACACCGGGGAGCTGTTTTTT
TRBV5-1,13,few,TRBJ2-7,-,CASSTTKSYEQYF,TGCGCCAGCAGCACAACAAAATCCTACGAGCAGTACTTC
TRBV6-5,14,-,TRBJ2-7,-,CASTPPGGRYEQYF,TGTGCCAGCACCCCCCCCGGAGGGCGTTACGAGCAGTACTTC
TRBV15,15,-,TRBJ1-2,-,CATSRDGGGGSGYTF,TGTGCCACCAGCAGAGATGGAGGGGGTGGGAGCGGCTACACCTTC
TRBV4-1,11,-,TRBJ1-3,-,CASSQSAAIYF,TGCGCCAGCAGCCAGTCCGCCGCCATATATTTT
TRBV6-6,14,-,TRBJ2-7,-,CASSFDRITYEQYF,TGTGCCAGCAGTTTCGACAGGATAACGTACGAGCAGTACTTC
TRBV25-1,13,few,TRBJ2-7,TRBD1,CASAGQASYEQYF,TGTGCCAGTGCGGGACAGGCGTCCTACGAGCAGTACTTC
TRBV28,16,few,TRBJ2-2,TRBD1,CASSLAGTGVTGELFF,TGTGCCAGCAGTTTAGCGGGGACAGGTGTCACCGGGGAGCTGTTTTTT
TRBV9,15,few,TRBJ1-1,-,CASSVASGTNTEAFF,TGTGCCAGCAGCGTTGCGTCAGGGACGAACACTGAAGCTTTCTTT
TRBV5-1,15,-,TRBJ1-2,-,CASSLGETSNYGYTF,TGCGCCAGCAGCTTGGGGGAGACCTCTAACTATGGCTACACCTTC
TRBV6-5,13,once,TRBJ2-7,-,CASSLEISGEQYF,TGTGCCAGCAGCCTCGAGATATCGGGGGAGCAGTACTTC
TRBV2,14,few,TRBJ2-3,-,CASSVGTFTDTQYF,TGTGCCAGCAGCGTTGGGACTTTCACAGATACGCAGTATTTT
TRBV28,16,once,TRBJ1-6,-,CASSLRASSYNSPLHF,TGTGCCAGCAGTTTGCGGGCCAGCTCCTATAATTCACCCCTCCACTTT
TRBV10-2,15,-,TRBJ1-4,TRBD1,CASSPRTGDNEKLFF,TGCGCCAGCAGCCCGAGGACAGGGGACAATGAAAAACTGTTTTTT
TRBV4-2,14,-,TRBJ1-1,-,CASSQEAGNPEAFF,TGTGCCAGCAGCCAAGAGGCAGGGAACCCTGAAGCTTTCTTT
TRBV6-1,11,-,TRBJ2-1,-,CASSFYNEQFF,TGTGCCAGCAGCTTTTACAATGAGCAGTTCTTC
TRBV28,15,-,TRBJ2-1,TRBD2,CASTQPSGSFGEQFF,TGTGCCAGCACCCAGCCTAGCGGGAGTTTTGGTGAGCAGTTCTTC
TRBV5-6,13,once,TRBJ2-1,-,CASSFRAYNEQFF,TGTGCCAGCAGCTTTAGAGCCTACAATGAGCAGTTCTTC
TRBV14,13,-,TRBJ2-7,-,CASSEGDYYEQYF,TGTGCCAGCAGCGAAGGTGATTACTACGAGCAGTACTTC
TRBV29-1,14,-,TRBJ2-1,TRBD2,CSVASGTIYNEQFF,TGCAGCGTTGCGAGCGGGACCATCTACAATGAGCAGTTCTTC
TRBV27,17,-,TRBJ2-7,TRBD2,CASSSSTSGSSIYEQYF,TGTGCCAGCAGTAGCTCGACTAGCGGGAGCTCCATCTACGAGCAGTACTTC
TRBV5-1,14,-,TRBJ2-5,-,CASSLRTVQETQYF,TGCGCCAGCAGCTTGCGGACAGTACAAGAGACCCAGTACTTC
TRBV5-1,18,-,TRBJ1-4,-,CASSSGLVGDAINEKLFF,TGCGCCAGCAGCTCCGGGTTGGTAGGGGACGCAATTAATGAAAAACTGTTTTTT
TRBV27,17,-,TRBJ2-1,TRBD2,CASSFSGEGRDENEQFF,TGTGCCAGCAGTTTTTCGGGGGAGGGCCGGGATGAGAATGAGCAGTTCTTC
TRBV7-9,10,few,TRBJ2-1,-,CASSFNEQFF,TGTGCCAGCAGCTTTAATGAGCAGTTCTTC
TRBV25-1,13,-,TRBJ2-3,-,CASSEEGNTSQYF,TGTGCCAGCAGTGAAGAGGGTAACACGTCGCAGTATTTT
TRBV28,17,-,TRBJ2-7,TRBD2,CASSSLGASGSPYEQYF,TGTGCCAGCAGTTCCCTGGGGGCTAGCGGGAGTCCCTACGAGCAGTACTTC
TRBV27,14,-,TRBJ2-7,-,CASSLLGGSYEQYF,TGTGCCAGCAGTTTATTAGGGGGCTCCTACGAGCAGTACTTC
TRBV5-6,16,-,TRBJ1-6,-,CASSPSGWQGNSPLHF,TGTGCCAGCAGTCCGTCGGGTTGGCAGGGGAATTCACCCCTCCACTTT
TRBV11-1,13,-,TRBJ2-7,-,CASSVGLRYEQYF,TGTGCCAGCAGCGTCGGACTTAGATACGAGCAGTACTTC